Listed here are 12 T cell receptor beta chains from one sample, sequenced in a study of control samples from healthy donors and cancer patients. Only in-frame clones appear in the TCRdb table, and some are missing; sequencing was by immunoSEQ multiplex PCR. This sample has some 160,000 clones, with 92% found just once. Input material: blood. All receptors derive from a woman aged 30 to 39 in good health.

This CDR3 is CASSQDGQGTGELFF. The CDR3 region has the DNA TGTGCCAGCAGCCAAGATGGGCAGGGGACCGGGGAGCTGTTTTTT. The chain joins TRBV4-2 to TRBJ2-2, with D possibly TRBD1 on 6 matching bases. The CDR3 extends over 15 amino acids. Trimming removed 0 bases at V and 5 bases at J, with 10 bases between. CDR1 and CDR2 from the germline V gene are LGHNA and YNFKEQ.

This clone was found once. This chain joins TRBV29-1 and TRBJ2-7; no clear D. The CDR3 totals 11 residues. Germline-derived CDR1 and CDR2 are SQVTM and ANQGSEA. V was trimmed by 5 bases and J by 3 bases, leaving 8 bases between them. The chain's CDR3 is CSVLVGYEQYF. In DNA, the CDR3 is TGCAGCGTTTTAGTGGGCTACGAGCAGTACTTC.

This rearrangement joins TRBV5-1 to TRBJ2-3, with 7 bases that match TRBD2. The trim removed 5 bases at V and 5 bases at J, leaving 11 bases unmatched. Germline CDR1 reads SGHRS; CDR2 reads YFSETQ. The CDR3 length is 15 residues. The CDR3 reads CASREEGGPIDTQYF. CDR3 nucleotides: TGCGCCAGCAGAGAGGAGGGAGGGCCTATAGATACGCAGTATTTT. The complete variable domain, with remaining parts taken from reference TRBV5-1 and TRBJ2-3, reads KAGVTQTPRYLIKTRGQQVTLSCSPISGHRSVSWYQQTPGQGLQFLFEYFSETQRNKGNFPGRFSGRQFSNSRSEMNVSTLELGDSALYLCASREEGGPIDTQYFGPGTRLTVL.

V usage is TRBV28 and J usage is TRBJ1-2, with unresolved D. Germline V gene lookup returns CDR1 MDHEN and CDR2 SYDVKM. This CDR3 is 11 amino acids long. Between the trimmed V and J ends, which lost 8 bases and 2 bases, there was a span of 6 bases. As DNA, the CDR3 is TGTGCCAGCCACGTCAACTATGGCTACACCTTC. Translated, it gives CASHVNYGYTF.

The J gene is TRBJ2-2, the V gene TRBV29-1; no firm D call. The CDR3 totals 13 residues. Trimming stripped 7 bases from V and 4 bases from J, with 13 bases between. The germline CDR1 and CDR2 sequences are SQVTM and ANQGSEA. The CDR3 bases are TGCAGCGCGTCGCGGTCGAGCACCGGGGAGCTGTTTTTT. Translated, it gives CSASRSSTGELFF.

This clone was detected once. Germline and junction disagree at one end, which may indicate a read error. The sample holds other DNA sequences that translate to the same CDR3. CDR3 amino acids: CASGLVLERTNTGELFF. CDR3 DNA sequence: TGTGCTAGCGGTTTGGTATTAGAGCGGACGAACACCGGGGAGCTGTTTTTT. The V gene is TRBV12-5, the J gene TRBJ2-2; D is perhaps TRBD2 (5 bases). Germline values: CDR1 LGHNT, CDR2 FRNRAP. CDR3 length: 17 residues.

The V and J genes are TRBV4-3 and TRBJ1-4, with a tentative D call TRBD1 (6 bases). The CDR3 sequence is 15 residues long. Per the germline V gene, CDR1 is LGHNA and CDR2 is YSLEER. V was trimmed by 4 bases and J by 5 bases, leaving 14 bases between them. Here the CDR3 DNA reads TGCGCCAGCAGCCGAGCGGACAGTCGGAATGAAAAACTGTTTTTT. It yields the protein CASSRADSRNEKLFF.

As for this clone: At the DNA level, this CDR3 is encoded by other sequences in the same sample as well. V usage is TRBV6-5 and J usage is TRBJ1-1, with TRBD1 matching 7 bases. V lost 6 bases to trimming and J lost 1 base; unmatched junction nucleotides: 2. Germline-derived CDR1 and CDR2 are MNHEY and SVGAGI. The CDR3 totals 13 residues. The CDR3, as DNA: TGTGCCAGCAGCCGGACAGGGAACACTGAAGCTTTCTTT. As protein: CASSRTGNTEAFF.

The chain combines TRBV29-1 with TRBJ2-3; the match to TRBD2 covers 7 bases. Germline V gives CDR1 SQVTM, CDR2 ANQGSEA. V trimming: 6 bases; J trimming: 0 bases; junction bases outside the gene matches: 3. The CDR3 spans 13 residues. The CDR3 region is CSVAGRSTDTQYF. The CDR3, as DNA: TGCAGCGTAGCGGGACGGAGCACAGATACGCAGTATTTT.

The rearrangement links TRBV5-4 to TRBJ2-5; TRBD1 matches 7 bases. The V segment lost 4 bases and the J segment 4 bases; nucleotides outside the gene matches: 7. This CDR3 spans 14 amino acids. From germline, CDR1 is SGHNT and CDR2 YYREEE (reference sequence). For the CDR3, the DNA is TGTGCCAGCAGCCTTGGGACAGAGGGAGAGACCCAGTACTTC. Translated: CASSLGTEGETQYF.

Points on this clone: The sample carries other DNA sequences with the same CDR3. V gene TRBV18 combines with J gene TRBJ2-7; 11 nucleotides align to TRBD1. Germline V gene data show CDR1 as KGHSH and CDR2 as LQKENI. J gave up 4 bases and V 6 bases, and 5 bases lay outside the gene matches. CDR3 length equals 14 residues. CDR3 sequence: CASSPGTGGYEQYF. In nucleotides, the CDR3 is TGTGCCAGCTCGCCCGGGACAGGGGGTTACGAGCAGTACTTC.

This sequence joins TRBV27 and TRBJ1-4; no firm D call. Per the germline V gene, CDR1 is MNHEY and CDR2 is SMNVEV (reference sequence). V lost 3 bases and J lost 4, with 12 bases in between. The CDR3 contains 15 residues. The DNA of the CDR3 is TGTGCCAGCAGTTTGACCCCGGGCCATAATGAAAAACTGTTTTTT. Its translation is CASSLTPGHNEKLFF.